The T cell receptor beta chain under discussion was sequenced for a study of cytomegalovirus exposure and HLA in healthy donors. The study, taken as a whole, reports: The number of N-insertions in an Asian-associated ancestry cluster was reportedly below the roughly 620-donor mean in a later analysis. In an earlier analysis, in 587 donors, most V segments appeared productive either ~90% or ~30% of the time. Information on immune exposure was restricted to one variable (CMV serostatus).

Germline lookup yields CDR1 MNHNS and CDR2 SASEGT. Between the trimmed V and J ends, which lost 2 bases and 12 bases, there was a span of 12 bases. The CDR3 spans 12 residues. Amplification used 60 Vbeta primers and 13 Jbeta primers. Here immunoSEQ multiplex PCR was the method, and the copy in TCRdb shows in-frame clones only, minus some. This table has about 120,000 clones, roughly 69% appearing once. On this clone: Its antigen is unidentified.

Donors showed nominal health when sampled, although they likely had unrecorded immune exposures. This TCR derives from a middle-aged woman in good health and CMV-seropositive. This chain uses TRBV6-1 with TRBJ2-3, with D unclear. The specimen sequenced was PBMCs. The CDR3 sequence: CASSEIELAQYF. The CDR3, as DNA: TGTGCCAGCAGTGAAATCGAACTCGCCCAGTATTTT.